What follows describes a single T cell receptor (beta chain). Other DNA sequences of this sample code for an identical CDR3. Original handling: Amplification from reference gene primers served as the basis for estimated nucleated cell counts. The method was immunoSEQ multiplex PCR; TCRdb's version includes in-frame clones alone and lacks a portion of them. D and trimming come from the DNA, and the V and J calls and clone size come from that table. The sample carries over 130,000 clones, 84% recorded once. The data were taken from a study of blood T cell repertoires in COVID-19. The wider study: Samples came from the United States, Italy and Spain, spanning acute and convalescent COVID-19. In each case, the material was cDNA or gDNA derived from T cells, B-cell-depleted T cells, or PBMCs.

V was clipped by 6 bases and J by 7 bases, with 12 bases between them. This CDR3 has 12 residues. Germline V gene sequence: CDR1 MDHEN, CDR2 SYDVKM. V usage is TRBV28 and J usage is TRBJ1-2; D is unclear. This TCR was recovered from a woman aged 60-75 years with acute or convalescent COVID-19. Sequences were obtained from peripheral blood. The CDR3 bases are TGTGCCAGCAGGCCGGGAGGCCGTGGCTACACCTTC. It specifies CASRPGGRGYTF.